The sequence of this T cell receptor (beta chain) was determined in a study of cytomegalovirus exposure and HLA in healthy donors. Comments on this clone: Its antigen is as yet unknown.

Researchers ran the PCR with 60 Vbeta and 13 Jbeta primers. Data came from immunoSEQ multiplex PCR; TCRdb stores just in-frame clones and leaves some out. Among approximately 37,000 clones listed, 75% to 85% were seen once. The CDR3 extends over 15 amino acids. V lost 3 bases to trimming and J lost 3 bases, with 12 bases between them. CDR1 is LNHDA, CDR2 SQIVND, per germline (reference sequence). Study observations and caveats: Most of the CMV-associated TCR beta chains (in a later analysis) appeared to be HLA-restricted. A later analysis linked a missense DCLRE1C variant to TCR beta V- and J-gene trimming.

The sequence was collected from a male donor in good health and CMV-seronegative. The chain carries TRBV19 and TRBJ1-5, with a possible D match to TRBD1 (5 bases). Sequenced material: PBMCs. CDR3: CASSMGGWVNQPQHF. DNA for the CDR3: TGTGCCAGTAGTATGGGGGGGTGGGTCAATCAGCCCCAGCATTTT.